A single sample is the source of the 7 T cell receptor beta chains below, sequenced in a study of T cell clones after liver transplantation (dated by TCRdb to the late 2010s). Taken with the paper, the label for time point translates to: pre-transplant. Receptors were amplified or captured by the immunoSEQ multiplex PCR assay. Entries here come from immuneACCESS through TCRdb and include only in-frame sequences with V and J called. Some clones fail to appear in such tables; in the studies checked, an unresolved V gene covers under half of the shortfall, and the cause of the remainder is unknown. The sample has more than 95,000 clones on record, 75% to 85% of them singletons. Clones ranked in the top ten supply about 0.89% of the sample. The sequences come from CD4+ T cells from blood, collected before liver transplant. These receptors originate from a human donor who received a liver transplant.

V is TRBV6-5 and J is TRBJ1-4, with 8 bases aligning to TRBD1. The J segment lost 8 bases and the V segment lost 4 bases, leaving 9 bases of the junction unmatched. The CDR3 is 15 residues long. Germline V CDR1 and CDR2: MNHEY, SVGAGI. For the CDR3, the DNA is TGTGCCAGCAGTTTCTCCAGGGGGCGCGACGAAAAACTGTTTTTT. As protein: CASSFSRGRDEKLFF.

V is TRBV6-5 and J is TRBJ2-1; D might be TRBD2 (6 bases). Trimming removed 5 bases from V and 0 bases from J, with 11 bases in between. CDR1 and CDR2 (germline): MNHEY, SVGAGI. CDR3 length equals 15 residues. This CDR3 reads CASSPGVSSYNEQFF. The DNA for the CDR3 is TGTGCCAGCAGTCCGGGGGTGAGCTCCTACAATGAGCAGTTCTTC.

The rearrangement links TRBV28 to TRBJ2-7; 13 bases align to TRBD2. Trimming cost V 1 base and J 3 bases; bases outside gene matches: 6. Germline V gives CDR1 MDHEN, CDR2 SYDVKM. The CDR3 is made up of 17 amino acids. The CDR3 spells CASSLSPGLAGVYEQYF. The CDR3 nucleotides are TGTGCCAGCAGTTTATCCCCAGGACTAGCGGGAGTCTACGAGCAGTACTTC.

The chain recombines TRBV30 with TRBJ1-2; D possibly corresponds to TRBD1 (5 bases). Per the germline V gene, CDR1 is GTSNPN and CDR2 is SVGIG (reference sequence). CDR3 length: 13 amino acids. The V gene lost 2 bases and the J gene lost 4 bases, with 11 bases spanning the gap. This CDR3 is CAWSRGRTYGYTF. The DNA for the CDR3 is TGTGCCTGGAGTCGGGGCCGGACCTATGGCTACACCTTC.

The chain couples TRBV4-2 to TRBJ2-7; the match to TRBD2 covers 7 bases. Germline-derived CDR1 and CDR2 are LGHNA and YNFKEQ. Trimming removed 1 base from V and 2 bases from J; junction bases left unmatched: 5. CDR3 length: 15 amino acids. The DNA of the CDR3 is TGTGCCAGCAGCCAAGTTATGAGCGGGACCTACGAGCAGTACTTC. Translating gives CASSQVMSGTYEQYF.

The chain combines TRBV7-7 with TRBJ2-1; 11 bases are a match to TRBD2. The CDR3 length is 16 residues. V trimming: 5 bases; J trimming: 6 bases; junction bases outside the gene matches: 9. Germline V gene sequence: CDR1 SSHAT, CDR2 FNYEAQ (reference sequence). The CDR3 region is CASSRSGTSGANEQFF. The CDR3 region has the DNA TGTGCCAGCAGCCGTTCCGGGACTAGCGGAGCCAATGAGCAGTTCTTC.

This clone came up a few times. The rearrangement uses TRBV2 and TRBJ1-2; 8 bases are a match to TRBD1. The CDR3 length is 12 residues. The V and J ends lost 5 bases and 6 bases, in that order; junction bases with no gene match: 2. Germline V lookup: CDR1 SNHLY, CDR2 FYNNEI. This chain's CDR3 is CASSSGGDGYTF. The CDR3 DNA reads TGTGCCAGCAGTTCAGGGGGCGATGGCTACACCTTC.